These 15 T cell receptor beta chains were all obtained from the same sample, sequenced in a study of beta chain features in type 1 diabetes. Findings and caveats of the study: Researchers report that Type 1 diabetes patients had moderately but significantly shorter TCRB CDR3s across all four CD4+ subsets.

What was sequenced were expressed TCRB transcripts, since all of the isolated RNA had been reverse transcribed. Generated by immunoSEQ multiplex PCR, the TCRdb table keeps only in-frame clones and is missing some. In the table there are over 150,000 clones, about 7.9% of which are singletons. No antigens are known for them. Specimen: central memory CD4+ T cells from blood. Receptors were obtained from a man between 18 and 29 years old with type 1 diabetes.

The chain recombines TRBV28 with TRBJ1-4; 8 bases line up with TRBD1. The CDR3 runs to 14 residues. CDR1 is MDHEN and CDR2 is SYDVKM in the germline V gene. J lost 10 bases, V lost 5 bases, and 9 bases had no gene match. In nucleotides, the CDR3 is TGTGCCAGCAGTCCTAGGACAGGGTTTGGAAAACTGTTTTTT. It is translated as CASSPRTGFGKLFF.

This clone was seen a handful of times. The chain is built from TRBV5-4 and TRBJ2-7, with 8 bases aligning to TRBD1. Trimming removed 1 base from V and 3 bases from J; junction bases left unmatched: 3. From germline, CDR1 is SGHNT and CDR2 YYREEE (reference sequence). The CDR3 sequence is 14 residues long. CDR3 in amino acids: CASSLFGQGYEQYF. CDR3 coding DNA: TGTGCCAGCAGCTTGTTCGGACAGGGCTACGAGCAGTACTTC.

This clone was observed many times. The V and J genes are TRBV29-1 and TRBJ2-5; tentatively, D is TRBD2 (6 bases). The V gene lost 1 base and the J gene lost 5 bases, with 14 bases spanning the gap. The germline V gene has CDR1 SQVTM and CDR2 ANQGSEA. This CDR3 is built from 14 residues. CDR3 coding DNA: TGCAGCGTTGAAGGAGCAGAAAGCGGGGAGACCCAGTACTTC. It codes for CSVEGAESGETQYF.

This clone was detected only a few times. The chain recombines TRBV5-1 with TRBJ2-2; D unresolved. Germline CDR1 SGHRS, CDR2 YFSETQ. The V end lost 4 bases, the J end lost 7 bases, and 14 bases lay between the germline ends. The CDR3 has 14 residues. As DNA, the CDR3 is TGCGCCAGCAGCGCCGATACAGAACTCGGGGAGCTGTTTTTT. Protein: CASSADTELGELFF.

This clone turned up a few times. This chain connects TRBV7-2 to TRBJ2-5; no clear D. V lost 3 bases to trimming and J lost 8 bases, with 10 bases between them. Germline CDR1 reads SGHTA; CDR2 reads FQGNSA. CDR3 length: 12 residues. The CDR3 loop reads CASSFGPVTQYF. CDR3 DNA: TGTGCCAGCAGCTTCGGTCCGGTAACCCAGTACTTC.

In this sample, this clone turned up a few times. This chain joins TRBV15 and TRBJ1-5; unclear D gene. Looked up from germline, CDR1 is LNHNV and CDR2 is YYDKDF (reference sequence). V was clipped by 8 bases and J by 7 bases, with 9 bases between them. The CDR3 sequence is 11 residues long. The CDR3 spells CATDIFQPQHF. In DNA form, the CDR3 reads TGTGCCACCGACATCTTCCAGCCCCAGCATTTT. Supplemented by reference TRBV15 and TRBJ1-5, the full variable domain reads DAMVIQNPRYQVTQFGKPVTLSCSQTLNHNVMYWYQQKSSQAPKLLFHYYDKDFNNEADTPDNFQSRRPNTSFCFLDIRSPGLGDTAMYLCATDIFQPQHFGDGTRLSIL.

The genes are TRBV28 and TRBJ1-4, with D possibly being TRBD1 (6 bases). Germline V gene sequence: CDR1 MDHEN, CDR2 SYDVKM. The CDR3 has 16 residues. V lost 4 bases and J lost 0, with 12 bases in between. CDR3 in amino acids: CASSSRGVTTNEKLFF. CDR3 DNA: TGTGCCAGCAGTTCCAGGGGCGTCACAACTAATGAAAAACTGTTTTTT. Complete variable domain (other parts from reference TRBV28 and TRBJ1-4): DVKVTQSSRYLVKRTGEKVFLECVQDMDHENMFWYRQDPGLGLRLIYFSYDVKMKEKGDIPEGYSVSREKKERFSLILESASTNQTSMYLCASSSRGVTTNEKLFFGSGTQLSVL.

This clone was picked up a small number of times. This chain joins TRBV5-1 and TRBJ2-5; 7 bases align to TRBD1. Germline CDR1 reads SGHRS; CDR2 reads YFSETQ. There are 15 residues in the CDR3. V trimming: 4 bases; J trimming: 1 base; junction bases outside the gene matches: 7. This chain's CDR3 is CASSRGTAVQETQYF. The CDR3 bases are TGCGCCAGCAGCAGAGGGACAGCAGTCCAAGAGACCCAGTACTTC.

The chain is built from TRBV27 and TRBJ2-1, with 8 bases lining up with TRBD2. V shed 0 bases, J shed 7 bases, and the junction held 5 bases outside the gene matches. The CDR3 consists of 15 residues. Germline values: CDR1 MNHEY, CDR2 SMNVEV (reference sequence). The CDR3 DNA reads TGTGCCAGCAGTTTATCGGGACTAGGTGTGAATGAGCAGTTCTTC. Translation gives CASSLSGLGVNEQFF.

This clone has a handful of counts. The identical CDR3 is also encoded by other nucleotide sequences in the sample. V is TRBV5-1 and J is TRBJ1-2; TRBD1 matches 10 bases. CDR3 length: 14 amino acids. With V trimmed by 0 bases and J by 8 bases, 4 bases remained unmatched. From germline, CDR1 is SGHRS and CDR2 YFSETQ. The CDR3 is CASSLGQGAGGYTF. The CDR3 DNA reads as TGCGCCAGCAGCTTGGGACAGGGGGCAGGCGGCTACACCTTC.

The chain couples TRBV7-2 to TRBJ2-3; no reliable D call. Trimming left V 2 bases short and J 4 bases short, with 10 bases between. Germline loops: CDR1 SGHTA, CDR2 FQGNSA. CDR3 size: 14 residues. CDR3 protein: CASSLRQVADTQYF. The CDR3 DNA reads TGTGCCAGCAGCTTAAGGCAGGTAGCAGATACGCAGTATTTT.

This clone was found a few times. The rearrangement uses TRBV30 and TRBJ2-6; D is undetermined. Germline V gene sequence: CDR1 GTSNPN, CDR2 SVGIG (reference sequence). Trimming shortened V by 1 base and J by 4 bases, and 14 bases separated the two germline ends. The CDR3 sequence is 16 residues long. The DNA for the CDR3 is TGTGCCTGGAGTGGACTTGTAGGTGCCGGGGCCAACGTCCTGACTTTC. Its translation is CAWSGLVGAGANVLTF.

Only a few counts were recorded for this clone. The rearrangement links TRBV14 to TRBJ2-2, with TRBD1 matching over 9 bases. With V trimmed by 0 bases and J by 6 bases, 17 bases remained unmatched. This CDR3 is built from 20 residues. Germline loops: CDR1 SGHDN, CDR2 FVKESK. The CDR3 here is CASSQDQWDRATRTSGELFF. The CDR3 DNA follows: TGTGCCAGCAGCCAAGATCAGTGGGACAGGGCGACTAGAACCTCCGGGGAGCTGTTTTTT.

The gene calls are TRBV15 and TRBJ1-5; 10 bases fit TRBD1. The CDR3 contains 16 residues. Germline trimming cut 3 bases from V and 6 bases from J; bases unmatched to any gene: 8. Germline V CDR1 and CDR2: LNHNV, YYDKDF (reference sequence). In nucleotides, the CDR3 is TGTGCCACCAGCAGGGCCAGGACAGGGGGGTTTCAGCCCCAGCATTTT. The encoded protein is CATSRARTGGFQPQHF.

Only a few counts were recorded for this clone. V and J are TRBV4-3 and TRBJ2-3; 10 bases are a match to TRBD2. The CDR3 loop spans 17 amino acids. CDR1 LGHNA and CDR2 YSLEER come from the germline V gene. V lost 0 bases, J lost 3 bases, and 6 bases stayed unmatched. CDR3 sequence reads: CASSQEAGGLATDTQYF. The CDR3 DNA is TGCGCCAGCAGCCAAGAGGCTGGGGGACTAGCGACAGATACGCAGTATTTT.